The sequence of this TCR beta chain was determined in a study of Ad26.COV2.S vaccination and SARS-CoV-2 variants. Study summary: Participants got Ad26.COV2.S intramuscularly, once or twice 56 days apart.

Treatment of the sample: about 20 received Ad26.COV2.S at low or high dose, single or two shots; a few received placebo; per-sample allocation not given. The investigators took samples on day 63 after the first vaccine or placebo injection. Study findings and constraints: Substantial breadth was reportedly displayed by spike-specific CD8+ and CD4+ T cell responses after vaccination. People given the vaccine had a wider spike-specific TCR breadth than placebo recipients did.

The method was immunoSEQ multiplex PCR; TCRdb's version includes in-frame clones alone and lacks a portion of them. The sample holds about 380,000 clones, about four fifths seen once. V lost 1 base, J lost 3 bases, and 4 bases stayed unmatched. The CDR3 totals 15 residues. Germline lookup yields CDR1 MGHDK and CDR2 SYGVNS. As for this clone: Its target is unknown.

This TCR was recovered from a person between 18 and 59 years old who received the Ad26.COV2.S COVID-19 vaccine or a placebo. The chain links TRBV25-1 to TRBJ1-1; 8 positions match TRBD1. The specimen was peripheral blood, collected in a trial of Ad26.COV2.S vaccine versus placebo. CDR3 amino acids: CASSESTGGHTEAFF. CDR3 bases: TGTGCCAGCAGTGAATCAACAGGGGGGCACACTGAAGCTTTCTTT.